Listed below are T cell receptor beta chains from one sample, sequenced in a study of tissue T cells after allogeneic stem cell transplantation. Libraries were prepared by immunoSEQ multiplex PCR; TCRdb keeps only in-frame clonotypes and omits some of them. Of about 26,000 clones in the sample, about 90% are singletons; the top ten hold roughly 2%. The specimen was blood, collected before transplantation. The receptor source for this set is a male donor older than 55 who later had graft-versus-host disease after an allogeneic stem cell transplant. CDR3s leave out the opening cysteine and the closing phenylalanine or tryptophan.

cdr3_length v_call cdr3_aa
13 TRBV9 ASSVGEGLNTEAF
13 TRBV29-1 SVRNLLSSYNEQF
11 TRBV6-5 ASSYRETYEQY
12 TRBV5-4 ASSLDIIRGTQY
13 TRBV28 ASSFMESNNSPLH
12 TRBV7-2 ASSLVGSTGELF
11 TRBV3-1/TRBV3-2 ASSQGLGFGYT
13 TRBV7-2 ASNLVAGAGETQY
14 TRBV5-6 ASSRVVSSGANVLT
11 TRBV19 ASSDRVSQPQH
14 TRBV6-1 ASSGAGGAGNTEAF
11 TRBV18 ASSPNWGETQY
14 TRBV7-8 ASSLRTQRLNTEAF
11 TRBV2 ASSSGEANVLT
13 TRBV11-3 ASSLERDRVHTQY
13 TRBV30 AWNFGGLNTGELF
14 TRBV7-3 ASSSKKGGSTDTQY
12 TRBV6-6 ASSWEGSSQPQH
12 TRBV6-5 ASMFRRPPDVQY
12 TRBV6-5 ASSPRGTNEKLF